This TCR beta chain emerged from a study of blood T cell repertoires in COVID-19. Assignment of participants to cohorts was predicated upon participant-reported clinical history. Donors of Cohort 3 who recovered were those that had two negative PCRs, clearance, or symptom resolution. In the original analysis: Amplification from reference gene primers served as the basis for estimated nucleated cell counts. Profiling relied on immunoSEQ multiplex PCR, and the TCRdb table lists in-frame clones only, not all of them. V, J and clone size are taken as reported in that table, and D and trimming were inferred from the DNA itself. The data hold over 200,000 clones, with under 85% observed a single time. The sequence came from a man aged 60 to 75 who had recovered from COVID-19. The sequenced sample consisted of PBMCs or T cells enriched from blood (not recorded which).

The CDR3 spells CASSQATSGIYNEQFF. The CDR3 coding sequence is TGTGCCAGCAGCCAAGCTACTAGCGGGATTTACAATGAGCAGTTCTTC. The V gene is TRBV14, the J gene TRBJ2-1, with 10 nucleotides matching TRBD2. The CDR3 loop spans 16 amino acids. Germline V gene sequence: CDR1 SGHDN, CDR2 FVKESK. V shed 1 base, J shed 4 bases, and the junction held 4 bases outside the gene matches.